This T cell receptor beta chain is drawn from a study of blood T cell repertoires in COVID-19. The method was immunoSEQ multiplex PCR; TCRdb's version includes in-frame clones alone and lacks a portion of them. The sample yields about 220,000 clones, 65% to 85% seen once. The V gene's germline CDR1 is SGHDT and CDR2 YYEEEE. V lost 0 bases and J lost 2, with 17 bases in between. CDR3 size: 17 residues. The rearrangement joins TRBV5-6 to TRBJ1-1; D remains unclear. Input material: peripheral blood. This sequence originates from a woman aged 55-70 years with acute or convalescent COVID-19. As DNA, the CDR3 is TGTGCCAGCAGCTTGGCCTCGGGGATCGGGAGAAACACTGAAGCTTTCTTT. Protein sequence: CASSLASGIGRNTEAFF. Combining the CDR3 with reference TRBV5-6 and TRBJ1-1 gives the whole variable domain DAGVTQSPTHLIKTRGQQVTLRCSPKSGHDTVSWYQQALGQGPQFIFQYYEEEERQRGNFPDRFSGHQFPNYSSELNVNALLLGDSALYLCASSLASGIGRNTEAFFGQGTRLTVV.